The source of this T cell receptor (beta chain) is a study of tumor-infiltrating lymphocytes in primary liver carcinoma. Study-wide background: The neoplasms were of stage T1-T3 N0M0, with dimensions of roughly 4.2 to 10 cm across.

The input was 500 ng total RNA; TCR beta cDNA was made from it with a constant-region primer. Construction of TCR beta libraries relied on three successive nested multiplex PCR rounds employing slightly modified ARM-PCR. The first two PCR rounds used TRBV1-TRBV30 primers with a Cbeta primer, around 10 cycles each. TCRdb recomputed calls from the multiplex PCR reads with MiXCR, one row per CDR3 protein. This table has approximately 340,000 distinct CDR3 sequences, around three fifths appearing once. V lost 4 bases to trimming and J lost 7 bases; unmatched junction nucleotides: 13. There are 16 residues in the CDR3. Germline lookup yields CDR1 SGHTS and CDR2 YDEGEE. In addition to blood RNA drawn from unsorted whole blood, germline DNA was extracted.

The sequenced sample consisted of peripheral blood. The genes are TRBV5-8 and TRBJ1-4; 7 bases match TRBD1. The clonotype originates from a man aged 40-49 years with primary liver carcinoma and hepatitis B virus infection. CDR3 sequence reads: CASSPAPTGVAEKLFF. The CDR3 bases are TGTGCCAGCAGCCCCGCCCCCACAGGGGTGGCTGAAAAACTGTTTTTT.